These 9 T cell receptor beta chains were all obtained from the same sample, sequenced in a study of naive and memory T cell subsets. TCR cDNA received a 3' ligated oligonucleotide that carried a UMI. Ligated cDNA underwent four rounds of PCR with nested alpha and beta constant region primers and SP2. TCRdb used MiXCR to reprocess the UMI-ligation and nested PCR reads, holding one entry per CDR3 protein. The repertoire holds 25,000 to 30,000 distinct CDR3 sequences, with 5.2% as singletons. Sequencing input: blood. These receptors originate from an adult in good health.

This clonotype was recorded many times. This rearrangement joins TRBV10-3 to TRBJ1-3; D gene unclear. Trimming stripped 0 bases from V and 1 base from J, with 10 bases between. Germline V gene sequence: CDR1 ENHRY, CDR2 SYGVKD. The CDR3 sequence is 16 residues long. CDR3 in amino acids: CAISESAPDSGNTIYF. The CDR3 coding sequence is TGTGCCATCAGTGAGTCGGCACCCGATTCTGGAAACACCATATATTTT.

The chain employs TRBV6-2 or TRBV6-3 and TRBJ2-4; no definite D call. The CDR3 has 14 amino acids. CDR1 MNHEY and CDR2 SVGEGT come from the germline V gene. Trimming pared 0 bases from V and 4 bases from J, leaving 7 bases between. CDR3 in amino acids: CASSYSNQKNIQYF. The CDR3 DNA reads TGTGCCAGCAGTTACTCGAACCAGAAAAACATTCAGTACTTC.

This clonotype appeared many times. The J gene is TRBJ2-5, the V gene TRBV11-2; no reliable D call. V gave up 1 base and J gave up 7 bases, with 4 bases separating them. Germline CDR1 SGHAT, CDR2 FQNNGV. The length of the CDR3 is 11 residues. The CDR3, as DNA: TGTGCCAGCAGCTTAGGTCCGACCCAGTACTTC. Translation gives CASSLGPTQYF.

The CDR3 nucleotides are TGTGCCAGCAAGCTAGCGGGAGTGTCTGGGGAGCTGTTTTTT. Amino acid sequence: CASKLAGVSGELFF. The chain uses TRBV28 and TRBJ2-2; 10 bases fit TRBD2. Germline V gene sequence: CDR1 MDHEN, CDR2 SYDVKM. This CDR3 spans 14 amino acids. The J segment lost 8 bases and the V segment lost 7 bases, leaving 7 bases of the junction unmatched.

This clonotype is medium-sized. The chain links TRBV18 to TRBJ2-7; D perhaps matches TRBD2 (6 bases). Trimming stripped 1 base from V and 0 bases from J, with 16 bases between. This CDR3 contains 17 residues. CDR1 is KGHSH, CDR2 LQKENI, per germline. The CDR3 region has the DNA TGTGCCAGCTCACCACTCGGGTTGGGGGAGGACTCCTACGAGCAGTACTTC. Amino acid sequence: CASSPLGLGEDSYEQYF.

This clonotype was recorded many times. The CDR3 nucleotides read TGCGCCAGCAGCTTGGGTGCAAGCGGGGGCACCTACGAGCAGTACTTC. As protein: CASSLGASGGTYEQYF. This rearrangement joins TRBV5-1 to TRBJ2-7; TRBD2 agrees at 8 bases. In germline, CDR1 is SGHRS, CDR2 YFSETQ. V trimming: 0 bases; J trimming: 2 bases; junction bases outside the gene matches: 7. The CDR3 is 16 residues long. The variable domain in full, completed from reference TRBV5-1 and TRBJ2-7, reads KAGVTQTPRYLIKTRGQQVTLSCSPISGHRSVSWYQQTPGQGLQFLFEYFSETQRNKGNFPGRFSGRQFSNSRSEMNVSTLELGDSALYLCASSLGASGGTYEQYFGPGTRLTVT.

There are many counts of this clonotype. The rearrangement links TRBV28 to TRBJ2-4, with D possibly being TRBD1 (5 bases). The CDR3 has 16 amino acids. Trimming pared 4 bases from V and 0 bases from J, leaving 13 bases between. The germline V gene encodes CDR1 MDHEN and CDR2 SYDVKM. The CDR3 DNA reads TGTGCCAGCAGTTGGGGCTCGGTCATAGCCAAAAACATTCAGTACTTC. It encodes CASSWGSVIAKNIQYF.

This chain connects TRBV29-1 to TRBJ1-2; TRBD1 matches at 10 bases. Germline trimming cut 6 bases from V and 5 bases from J; bases unmatched to any gene: 6. Germline CDR1 SQVTM, CDR2 ANQGSEA. This CDR3 spans 13 amino acids. In nucleotides, the CDR3 is TGCAGCGTGATGACAGGGGGCGGGTATGGCTACACCTTC. Encoded protein: CSVMTGGGYGYTF.

This clonotype has a count of ten or more. This rearrangement joins TRBV29-1 to TRBJ1-1; TRBD1 is a possible D gene (6 bases). The CDR3 runs 14 residues. The germline V gene encodes CDR1 SQVTM and CDR2 ANQGSEA. Trimming pared 0 bases from V and 3 bases from J, leaving 11 bases between. CDR3 nucleotide sequence: TGCAGCGTTGAAGATGGGCAGGGGTACACTGAAGCTTTCTTT. Translation gives CSVEDGQGYTEAFF.